The TCR beta chain described here comes from a study of blood T cell repertoires in COVID-19. Looking at the study overall: Donors in the United States, Italy and Spain gave samples during acute or convalescent COVID-19.

Trimming took 4 bases from V and 10 from J; bases not matched to a gene: 5. There are 14 residues in the CDR3. The germline CDR1 and CDR2 sequences are LGHDT and YNNKEL (reference sequence). The method was immunoSEQ multiplex PCR; TCRdb's version includes in-frame clones alone and lacks a portion of them. This sample carries 150,000 or so clones, about 81% of them seen once, and the ten largest clones take 15% to 20%. This clonotype was sampled from a woman of 80 years or more with acute or convalescent COVID-19. Sequenced material: peripheral blood. The chain is built from TRBV3-1 (or the pseudogene TRBV3-2) and TRBJ1-6; TRBD1 matches at 9 bases. The CDR3 sequence: CASSPRDRASPLHF. For the CDR3, the DNA is TGTGCCAGCAGCCCCCGGGACAGGGCCTCACCCCTCCACTTT.